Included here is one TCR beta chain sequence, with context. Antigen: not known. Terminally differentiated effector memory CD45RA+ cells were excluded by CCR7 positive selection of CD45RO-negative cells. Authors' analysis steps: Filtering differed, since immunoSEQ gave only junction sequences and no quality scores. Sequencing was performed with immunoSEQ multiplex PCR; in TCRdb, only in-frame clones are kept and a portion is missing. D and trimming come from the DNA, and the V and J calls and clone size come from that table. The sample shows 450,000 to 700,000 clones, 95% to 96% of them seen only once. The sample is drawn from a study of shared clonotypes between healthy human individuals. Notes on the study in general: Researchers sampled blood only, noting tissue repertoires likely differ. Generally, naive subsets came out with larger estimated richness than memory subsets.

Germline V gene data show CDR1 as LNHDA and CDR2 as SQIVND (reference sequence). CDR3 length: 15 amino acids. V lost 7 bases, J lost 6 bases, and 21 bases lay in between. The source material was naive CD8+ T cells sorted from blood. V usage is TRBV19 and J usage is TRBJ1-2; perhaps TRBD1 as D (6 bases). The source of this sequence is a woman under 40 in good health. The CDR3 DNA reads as TGTGCCAGTACCACAGGGCTGACGAACTTGGATGGCTACACCTTC. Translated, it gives CASTTGLTNLDGYTF.